The 23 T cell receptor beta chains listed next were all sequenced from one sample in a study of cytomegalovirus exposure and HLA in healthy donors. The study ran its PCR with 60 Vbeta and 13 Jbeta primers. The table came from immunoSEQ multiplex PCR; TCRdb's copy has only in-frame clones and leaves some out. The sample holds around 140,000 clones, about 9.2% seen once. The sequenced sample consisted of PBMCs. All receptors come from a woman between 40 and 55 years old in good health and CMV-seropositive.

This clone was seen a handful of times. The V call is TRBV10-3, the J call TRBJ2-7; 15 bases are a match to TRBD2. There are 17 residues in the CDR3. Looked up from germline, CDR1 is ENHRY and CDR2 is SYGVKD. After removal of 5 bases from V and 0 bases from J, the junction contained 5 bases not matched to a gene. CDR3 region: CAISPGTSGGSSYEQYF. The DNA for the CDR3 is TGTGCCATCAGTCCCGGGACTAGCGGGGGGAGCTCCTACGAGCAGTACTTC.

The chain uses TRBV29-1 and TRBJ1-1; a weak D match, TRBD1 (5 bases). The CDR3 is 13 residues long. Germline CDR1 reads SQVTM; CDR2 reads ANQGSEA. Trimming pared 2 bases from V and 5 bases from J, leaving 12 bases between. The CDR3 is CSVEKPEGTEAFF. The CDR3, as DNA: TGCAGCGTTGAAAAACCGGAGGGGACTGAAGCTTTCTTT. Together with reference TRBV29-1 and TRBJ1-1, the CDR3 gives the full variable domain: SAVISQKPSRDICQRGTSLTIQCQVDSQVTMMFWYRQQPGQSLTLIATANQGSEATYESGFVIDKFPISRPNLTFSTLTVSNMSPEDSSIYLCSVEKPEGTEAFFGQGTRLTVV.

This clone has a handful of counts. This chain connects TRBV6-5 to TRBJ2-7; D might be TRBD1 (5 bases). Trimming left V 3 bases short and J 4 bases short, with 13 bases between. The CDR3 covers 14 residues. Germline CDR1 MNHEY, CDR2 SVGAGI. This chain's CDR3 is CASSYSDSSYEQYF. DNA of the CDR3: TGTGCCAGCAGTTATAGTGACAGCTCTTACGAGCAGTACTTC.

This clone was counted a few times. The CDR3 DNA reads TGTGCCAGCAGCTCCAGGGACAGCCAGGGGCCTCAAGAGACCCAGTACTTC. The encoded protein is CASSSRDSQGPQETQYF. The V gene is TRBV7-9, the J gene TRBJ2-5; 7 nucleotides align to TRBD1. Germline lookup yields CDR1 SEHNR and CDR2 FQNEAQ (reference sequence). V was clipped by 4 bases and J by 2 bases; unmatched bases: 13. The CDR3 spans 17 residues.

This clone has only a few counts. The V and J genes are TRBV19 and TRBJ1-5, with D tentatively TRBD1 (6 bases). The CDR3 runs 13 residues. The germline gives CDR1 LNHDA, CDR2 SQIVND (reference sequence). V lost 2 bases and J 7 bases, leaving 9 bases between the germline ends. CDR3: CASSITQGQPQHF. The CDR3 DNA reads TGTGCCAGTAGTATAACACAGGGCCAGCCCCAGCATTTT.

This clone came up a few times. The chain carries TRBV29-1 and TRBJ1-1, with a weak D call TRBD1 (5 bases). The CDR3 is 13 residues long. Germline V CDR1 and CDR2: SQVTM, ANQGSEA. Trimming stripped 2 bases from V and 0 bases from J, with 7 bases between. Here the CDR3 DNA reads TGCAGCGTTGAAAGACAGTTGAACACTGAAGCTTTCTTT. It specifies CSVERQLNTEAFF.

This chain links TRBV5-1 with TRBJ2-7; D is possibly TRBD1 (6 bases). V lost 4 bases to trimming and J lost 1 base, with 9 bases between them. Germline CDR1 reads SGHRS; CDR2 reads YFSETQ. CDR3 length: 13 residues. CDR3 region: CASSPQGSYEQYF. CDR3 sequence (DNA): TGCGCCAGCAGCCCCCAGGGGTCCTACGAGCAGTACTTC.

CDR3 sequence (DNA): TGTGCCAGCAGCTTAGGGGTAGCGCCCTCCTACGAGCAGTACTTC. As protein: CASSLGVAPSYEQYF. The chain employs TRBV11-2 and TRBJ2-7, with D possibly matching TRBD2 (5 bases). V dropped 1 base and J dropped 0 bases, with 10 bases sitting between them. The CDR3 consists of 15 residues. The V gene's germline CDR1 is SGHAT and CDR2 FQNNGV.

For this clone: Other DNA sequences in this sample translate to the same CDR3. V gene TRBV5-1 combines with J gene TRBJ1-1; D perhaps matches TRBD1 (5 bases). The CDR3 loop spans 15 amino acids. V dropped 0 bases and J dropped 3 bases, with 12 bases sitting between them. Per the germline V gene, CDR1 is SGHRS and CDR2 is YFSETQ. The CDR3 DNA reads as TGCGCCAGCAGCTTGGACCAACCGGGGGACACTGAAGCTTTCTTT. It translates to CASSLDQPGDTEAFF.

This chain links TRBV5-1 with TRBJ1-2; no clear D. Germline V gene lookup returns CDR1 SGHRS and CDR2 YFSETQ. The CDR3 extends over 14 amino acids. The ends were cut back, 0 bases at V and 6 bases at J, with 12 bases in the middle. Written as DNA, the CDR3 is TGCGCCAGCAGCTTGGTGCAGGCCCAAGATGGCTACACCTTC. Protein sequence: CASSLVQAQDGYTF. Combining the CDR3 with reference TRBV5-1 and TRBJ1-2 gives the whole variable domain KAGVTQTPRYLIKTRGQQVTLSCSPISGHRSVSWYQQTPGQGLQFLFEYFSETQRNKGNFPGRFSGRQFSNSRSEMNVSTLELGDSALYLCASSLVQAQDGYTFGSGTRLTVV.

This clone was detected a few times. The CDR3 DNA reads TGTGCCAGCAGCCTCCGGGACAGCTCCTACGAGCAGTACTTC. Protein sequence: CASSLRDSSYEQYF. The chain couples TRBV7-8 to TRBJ2-7; 7 positions agree with TRBD1. V dropped 5 bases and J dropped 0; count of bases not matched to a gene: 4. Germline CDR1 reads SGHVS; CDR2 reads FQNEAQ. The CDR3 consists of 14 residues.

This clone was found a few times. The V and J genes are TRBV6-5 and TRBJ1-5; D is unclear. Trimming took 3 bases from V and 5 from J, leaving 8 bases between them. The CDR3 has 13 amino acids. From germline, CDR1 is MNHEY and CDR2 SVGAGI. CDR3 residues: CASSYTPYQPQHF. CDR3 nucleotides: TGTGCCAGCAGTTATACACCTTATCAGCCCCAGCATTTT.

This clone was detected a few times. The chain joins TRBV27 to TRBJ1-6; 8 bases line up with TRBD1. CDR1 and CDR2 (germline): MNHEY, SMNVEV (reference sequence). This CDR3 is built from 15 residues. V was clipped by 5 bases and J by 10 bases; unmatched bases: 10. CDR3 loop: CASSTPGTGDSPLHF. CDR3 DNA: TGTGCCAGCAGTACACCCGGGACAGGAGACTCACCCCTCCACTTT.

This clone was seen a few times. V usage is TRBV10-1 and J usage is TRBJ1-5; 7 nucleotides agree with TRBD1. The CDR3 is 18 residues long. Germline V lookup: CDR1 WNHNN, CDR2 SYGVQD (reference sequence). V dropped 6 bases and J dropped 0; count of bases not matched to a gene: 14. Here the CDR3 reads CASSIDRQGDYSNQPQHF. The CDR3 DNA follows: TGCGCCAGCAGCATCGACCGACAGGGAGACTATAGCAATCAGCCCCAGCATTTT.

This clone was detected a few times. The J gene is TRBJ2-7, the V gene TRBV7-9; 9 bases line up with TRBD1. Per the germline V gene, CDR1 is SEHNR and CDR2 is FQNEAQ (reference sequence). This CDR3 contains 15 residues. After removal of 5 bases from V and 2 bases from J, the junction contained 7 bases not matched to a gene. CDR3 region: CASSPRDRDTYEQYF. The DNA for the CDR3 is TGTGCCAGCAGCCCGCGGGACAGGGACACCTACGAGCAGTACTTC.

This clone was counted between two and nine times. This rearrangement joins TRBV5-4 to TRBJ1-6, with 7 bases aligning to TRBD1. The CDR3 extends over 16 amino acids. Germline CDR1 SGHNT, CDR2 YYREEE (reference sequence). With 3 bases clipped from V and 5 bases from J, the junction kept 8 bases outside the gene matches. CDR3 DNA: TGTGCCAGCAGCTCGAAGCACGGGACAGATAATTCACCCCTCCACTTT. The encoded protein is CASSSKHGTDNSPLHF.

This clone was observed a few times. The chain uses TRBV11-2 and TRBJ2-1; D is unresolved. The V end was cut by 1 base, the J end by 12 bases, with 10 bases between. Germline loops: CDR1 SGHAT, CDR2 FQNNGV. This CDR3 has 12 residues. The DNA of the CDR3 is TGTGCCAGCAGCTTAGGTGGCTTTGGGCAGTTCTTC. As protein: CASSLGGFGQFF.

This clone was observed a handful of times. The rearrangement links TRBV5-1 to TRBJ2-2, with TRBD1 matching 7 bases. V shed 3 bases, J shed 0 bases, and the junction held 5 bases outside the gene matches. The CDR3 sequence is 16 residues long. Germline CDR1 SGHRS, CDR2 YFSETQ. The CDR3 sequence is CASSSYRGTNTGELFF. CDR3 nucleotide sequence: TGCGCCAGCAGCTCTTACAGGGGAACGAACACCGGGGAGCTGTTTTTT.

This clone was detected a few times. The chain employs TRBV9 and TRBJ1-1; 11 nucleotides match TRBD1. Germline CDR1 and CDR2: SGDLS and YYNGEE. V was pared by 0 bases and J by 1 base, with 5 bases of the junction left unmatched. CDR3 length: 17 amino acids. CDR3 bases: TGTGCCAGCAGCGTAGAGGACAGGGGGCTGGGGAACACTGAAGCTTTCTTT. This codes for CASSVEDRGLGNTEAFF.

The gene calls are TRBV27 and TRBJ2-7; tentative D call: TRBD1 (6 bases). The CDR3 loop spans 15 amino acids. The ends were cut back, 0 bases at V and 2 bases at J, with 11 bases in the middle. Germline lookup yields CDR1 MNHEY and CDR2 SMNVEV (reference sequence). The CDR3 DNA is TGTGCCAGCAGTTTATCGTGGAAGGGGGCCTACGAGCAGTACTTC. It yields the protein CASSLSWKGAYEQYF.

The chain employs TRBV27 and TRBJ2-1, with 14 nucleotides matching TRBD2. This CDR3 has 16 amino acids. Trimming took 5 bases from V and 8 from J; bases not matched to a gene: 8. Germline V gene data show CDR1 as MNHEY and CDR2 as SMNVEV (reference sequence). In nucleotides, the CDR3 is TGTGCCAGCAGTCCAAGACTAGCGGGGGGGGGCGATGAGCAGTTCTTC. Amino acid sequence: CASSPRLAGGGDEQFF.

The chain recombines TRBV29-1 with TRBJ2-5, with a possible D match to TRBD1 (5 bases). The CDR3 has 12 residues. Looked up from germline, CDR1 is SQVTM and CDR2 is ANQGSEA. The V end was cut by 6 bases, the J end by 0 bases, with 8 bases between. The DNA for the CDR3 is TGCAGCGTAAGACAGTACCAAGAGACCCAGTACTTC. This sequence encodes CSVRQYQETQYF.

The gene calls are TRBV2 and TRBJ1-1; a possible D gene is TRBD1 (5 bases). The CDR3 is 12 amino acids. Germline V gene data show CDR1 as SNHLY and CDR2 as FYNNEI. Trimming left V 6 bases short and J 7 bases short, with 12 bases between. Here the CDR3 reads CASRGGRSEAFF. DNA of the CDR3: TGTGCCAGCAGGGGGGGGAGGAGTGAAGCTTTCTTT.